The source of this T cell receptor beta chain is a study of cytomegalovirus exposure and HLA in healthy donors. Donors counted as nominally healthy when sampled, yet unrecorded immune exposures were likely. PCR involved 60 Vbeta and 13 Jbeta primers. The repertoire was sequenced with immunoSEQ multiplex PCR; TCRdb's copy has only in-frame clones and lacks some. The sample includes roughly 40,000 clones. Findings of the study overall: Using a false discovery rate of 0.05, a later analysis showed that fewer than 20,000 TCR beta sequences were associated with HLA alleles. Accurate prediction of most subjects' HLA-A and HLA-B alleles from TCR beta sequences was reported.

In regard to this clone: The antigen remains undetermined.

Germline CDR1 reads SGHRS; CDR2 reads YFSETQ. This CDR3 has 16 amino acids. Trimming took 4 bases from V and 0 from J, leaving 13 bases between them. The sequence was collected from a man aged 30-40 years in good health and CMV-seronegative. The rearrangement uses TRBV5-1 and TRBJ1-4, with D uncertain. The sample consisted of PBMCs. CDR3 DNA sequence: TGCGCCAGCAGCCCCAGAGGGTGGGCAACTAATGAAAAACTGTTTTTT. Residues: CASSPRGWATNEKLFF.